This TCR beta chain was profiled in a study of human T cells and chemical hapten exposure. The CDR3 has 14 amino acids. V shed 7 bases and J 7 bases; nucleotides not matched to a gene: 9. Germline V gives CDR1 SEHNR, CDR2 FQNEAQ (reference sequence). Each CDR3 protein gets one entry after TCRdb re-called the RACE reads with MiXCR. The sample records about 350,000 distinct CDR3 sequences, about 6% being singletons. Notes on the study in general: All donors were alopecia patients, so their immunity may differ from that of healthy people. Sensitization with DPC brought no change to TCRs above 1 in 1000 in frequency.

This clonotype was counted at least ten times. What it binds is unknown. The time point: patch test 2, 6 weeks after DPC sensitization. Treatment noted: therapeutic diphenylcyclopropenone sensitization with weekly scalp DPC. This clonotype was sampled from a woman younger than 30 with alopecia areata. Some clones in this sample may be carry-over from other donors' samples. Sequencing was performed on whole blood, taken in connection with sensitization to the hapten diphenylcyclopropenone (DPC). The genes are TRBV7-9 and TRBJ1-1, with TRBD1 matching 10 bases. CDR3 loop: CASTRGQGLNEAFF. CDR3 in DNA: TGTGCCAGCACCAGGGGACAGGGGCTCAATGAAGCTTTCTTT.